This T cell receptor (beta chain) was observed in a study of T cells in Graves' hyperthyroidism and ophthalmopathy. For Graves' hyperthyroidism to be stable, ophthalmopathy could not progress within 18 months. TCR beta CDR3 sequences were amplified from RNA transcripts. HTBI primers were the set used in a first-round RT-PCR of the TCR CDR3. TCRdb processed the multiplex PCR reads anew with MiXCR; each CDR3 protein has one entry. Of approximately 640,000 distinct CDR3 sequences listed, about 18% are singletons. On this clonotype itself: This sequence may be a read error, since a much larger clone differs from it by one base. The missing conserved phenylalanine or tryptophan at the end of this CDR3 makes a read error likely.

This receptor was identified in a man aged 50 to 59 with Graves' hyperthyroidism. What was sequenced was blood.

CDR3 amino acids: CASSEGVGGRTDTQYC. CDR3 in DNA: TGTGCCAGCAGTGAAGGGGTCGGGGGGCGTACAGATACGCAGTATTGT. The chain employs TRBV2 and TRBJ2-3; D possibly corresponds to TRBD2 (7 bases). Trimming left V 1 base short and J 3 bases short, with 14 bases between. Germline CDR1 reads SNHLY; CDR2 reads FYNNEI. The CDR3 runs 16 residues.